Listed below are T cell receptor beta chains from one sample, sequenced in a study of blood T cell repertoires in COVID-19. Sequenced by immunoSEQ multiplex PCR; TCRdb stores in-frame clones only, minus some. The sample lists about 130,000 clones; approximately 90% were seen once. Source material: peripheral blood. The source of these receptors is a woman older than 75 with acute or convalescent COVID-19. The conserved cysteine and the conserved F or W are not part of the CDR3 here.

CDR3 protein | CDR3 length | J gene | V gene
ASSQEVAGTTDTQY | 14 | TRBJ2-3 | TRBV4-3
ASSLKQDYGYT | 11 | TRBJ1-2 | TRBV7-8
ASSRDRATDTQY | 12 | TRBJ2-3 | TRBV7-9
ASSRQGNSPLH | 11 | TRBJ1-6 | TRBV19
ASSSYRGLST | 10 | TRBJ1-2 | TRBV7-2
ASSGTAYEAF | 10 | TRBJ1-1 | TRBV2
ASSVFRTGELF | 11 | TRBJ2-2 | TRBV11-2
ASSGPRRTGENTGELF | 16 | TRBJ2-2 | TRBV6-4
ASTSGQPQH | 9 | TRBJ1-5 | TRBV12-3/TRBV12-4
ASSLSGGAWTEAF | 13 | TRBJ1-1 | TRBV5-1
ASSERQGAHNEAF | 13 | TRBJ1-1 | TRBV7-8
ASSIPGLAAEQY | 12 | TRBJ2-7 | TRBV5-4
ASSSGFTEAF | 10 | TRBJ1-1 | TRBV6-5
ASSRDLGDTEAF | 12 | TRBJ1-1 | TRBV18
SAQGGYEQY | 9 | TRBJ2-7 | TRBV20-1
ASRTTGESYEQY | 12 | TRBJ2-7 | TRBV28
ASSRQGDTEAF | 11 | TRBJ1-1 | TRBV19
ASTSGAGGETQY | 12 | TRBJ2-5 | TRBV28
ASSWVPGLATGELF | 14 | TRBJ2-2 | TRBV5-1
ASSLVPGQGLFEQY | 14 | TRBJ2-7 | TRBV7-9
ASSLAGANVLT | 11 | TRBJ2-6 | TRBV3-1/TRBV3-2
ASSGEHGGNSPLH | 13 | TRBJ1-6 | TRBV9
ASRGTAAKDYGYT | 13 | TRBJ1-2 | TRBV27
ASSEQGAGSPLH | 12 | TRBJ1-6 | TRBV18
ASSQGLGANTGELF | 14 | TRBJ2-2 | TRBV4-3
ASSRDRGLEGYT | 12 | TRBJ1-2 | TRBV2
ASSRSGTEAF | 10 | TRBJ1-1 | TRBV5-1
ASSLDRVTEAF | 11 | TRBJ1-1 | TRBV7-2
ASRDRGFGNTIY | 12 | TRBJ1-3 | TRBV25-1
ASSWREHGELF | 11 | TRBJ2-2 | TRBV12-3/TRBV12-4
ASSLEVAGPYNEQF | 14 | TRBJ2-1 | TRBV5-1
ASSDRTGNSNQPQH | 14 | TRBJ1-5 | TRBV2
ASSPSGSLGEQY | 12 | TRBJ2-7 | TRBV2
SGAPILVQTQY | 11 | TRBJ2-5 | TRBV29-1
ASSLSSDSSGNTIY | 14 | TRBJ1-3 | TRBV7-2
ASSGVEGDSYNYGYT | 15 | TRBJ1-2 | TRBV9
ASSLQGDYGYT | 11 | TRBJ1-2 | TRBV7-6
ASTPDSGGRYT | 11 | TRBJ1-2 | TRBV6-6
SVQSQTGNTEAF | 12 | TRBJ1-1 | TRBV29-1
ATSRRGRGEKLF | 12 | TRBJ1-4 | TRBV10-1